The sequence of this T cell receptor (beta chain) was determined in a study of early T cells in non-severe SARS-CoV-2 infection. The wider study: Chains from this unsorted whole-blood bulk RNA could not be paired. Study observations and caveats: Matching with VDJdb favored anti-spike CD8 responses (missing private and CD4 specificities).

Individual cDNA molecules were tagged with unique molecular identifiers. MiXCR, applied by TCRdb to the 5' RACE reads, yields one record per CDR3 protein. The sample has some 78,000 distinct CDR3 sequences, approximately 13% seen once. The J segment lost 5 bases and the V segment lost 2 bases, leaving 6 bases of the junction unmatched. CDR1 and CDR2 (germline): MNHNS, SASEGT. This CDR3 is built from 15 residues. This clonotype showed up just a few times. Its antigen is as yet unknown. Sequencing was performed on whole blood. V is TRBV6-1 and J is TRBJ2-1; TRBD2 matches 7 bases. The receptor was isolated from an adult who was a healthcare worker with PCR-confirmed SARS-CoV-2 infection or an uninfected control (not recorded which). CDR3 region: CASSEPGRRDNEQFF. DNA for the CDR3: TGTGCCAGCAGTGAACCCGGGAGGAGGGACAATGAGCAGTTCTTC.